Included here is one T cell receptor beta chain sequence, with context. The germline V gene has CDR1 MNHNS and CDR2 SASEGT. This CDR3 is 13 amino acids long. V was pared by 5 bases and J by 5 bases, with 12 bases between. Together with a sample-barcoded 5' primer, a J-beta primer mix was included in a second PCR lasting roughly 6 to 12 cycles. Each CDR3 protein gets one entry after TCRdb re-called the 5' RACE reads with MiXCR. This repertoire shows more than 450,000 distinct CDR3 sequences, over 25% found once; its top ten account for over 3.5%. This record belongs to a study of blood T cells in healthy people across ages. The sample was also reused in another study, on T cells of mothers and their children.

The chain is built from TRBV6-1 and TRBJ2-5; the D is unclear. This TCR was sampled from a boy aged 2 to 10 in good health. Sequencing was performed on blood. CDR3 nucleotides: TGTGCCAGCAGTTTCCTGGAAGGGGAGACCCAGTACTTC. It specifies CASSFLEGETQYF.